This T cell receptor (beta chain) comes out of a study of blood T cell repertoires in COVID-19. Germline lookup yields CDR1 MNHNY and CDR2 SVGAGI (reference sequence). This CDR3 spans 15 amino acids. Deletions cut 7 bases from V and 2 bases from J, with 15 bases between. How the authors handled the data: Nucleated cell number was recorded as an estimate derived from reference gene primer amplification. The method was immunoSEQ multiplex PCR; TCRdb's version includes in-frame clones alone and lacks a portion of them. The DNA was the basis for D and trimming; V, J and clone size are from that table. The sample consists of tens of thousands of clones, 81% of them appearing once.

This clonotype was obtained from a woman aged 80 or over with active or convalescent COVID-19. This chain uses TRBV6-6 with TRBJ1-5; D perhaps matches TRBD1 (6 bases). The specimen was peripheral blood. The CDR3 here is CASTKGEGRNQPQHF. CDR3 nucleotides: TGTGCCAGCACCAAGGGGGAGGGCCGCAATCAGCCCCAGCATTTT.